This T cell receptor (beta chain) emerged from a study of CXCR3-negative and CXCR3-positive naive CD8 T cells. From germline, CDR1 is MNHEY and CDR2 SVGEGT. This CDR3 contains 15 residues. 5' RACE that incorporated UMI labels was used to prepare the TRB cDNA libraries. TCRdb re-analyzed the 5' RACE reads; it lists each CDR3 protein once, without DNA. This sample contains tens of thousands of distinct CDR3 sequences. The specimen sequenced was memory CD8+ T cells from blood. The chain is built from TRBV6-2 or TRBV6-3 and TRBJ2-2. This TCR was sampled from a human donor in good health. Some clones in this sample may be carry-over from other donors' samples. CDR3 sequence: CASSLDAANTGELFF.